Sequencing of this T cell receptor beta chain was carried out in a study of blood T cell repertoires in COVID-19. Original processing methods: Cell counts per sample came from amplifying reference gene primers. The table came from immunoSEQ multiplex PCR; TCRdb's copy has only in-frame clones and leaves some out. That table is the source of V, J and clone size, and D and trimming were worked out from the DNA. The table shows roughly 320,000 clones, with roughly 86% occurring only once. V lost 4 bases, J lost 4 bases, and 10 bases stayed unmatched. This CDR3 has 16 amino acids. Germline lookup yields CDR1 SGHDT and CDR2 YYEEEE.

The source is a man aged 65 to 85 with acute or convalescent COVID-19. The chain carries TRBV5-6 and TRBJ1-2; TRBD1 matches at 10 bases. The sample consisted of peripheral blood. The CDR3 DNA sequence: TGTGCCAGCAGCAGAGCTCCGGGACAGGGGAGCTATGGCTACACCTTC. Amino acid sequence: CASSRAPGQGSYGYTF.